This T cell receptor beta chain was retrieved from a study of regulatory T cells in long-lasting Graves disease. Building of the TCR beta libraries involved iRepertoire HTBI primers and Arm-PCR of CDR3 regions. TCRdb independently ran MiXCR on the multiplex PCR reads; one entry per CDR3 protein. The sample shows hundreds of thousands of distinct CDR3 sequences, 15% to 20% of them seen only once. Described time point: newly diagnosed GD, antithyroid drugs for less than 3 months. Construction of the TCR library relied on RNA isolated from PBMCs. The CDR3 consists of 13 residues. V shed 4 bases and J shed 4 bases, with 11 bases lying between them. CDR1 SGHDN and CDR2 FVKESK come from the germline V gene. This clonotype was recorded a few times. No antigen is known for it. Study results and limitations: TRBV28, TRBJ1-2 and TRBJ2-5 emerged as the favored segments in persistent disease.

These data were likewise used in another study, on T cells in Graves' hyperthyroidism and ophthalmopathy. That paper notes: The study used the HTBI primer set for a first-round RT-PCR of the TCR CDR3.

The sequence was obtained from a woman aged 40 to 65 with Graves disease. Sequenced here: peripheral blood mononuclear cells (PBMCs), sampled at new diagnosis, from a patient treated with antithyroid drugs. The chain combines TRBV14 with TRBJ2-7; D is uncertain. The CDR3 DNA reads TGTGCCAGCAGCCCTTCCTGGGTTTACGAGCAGTACTTC. This gives the protein CASSPSWVYEQYF.